The 13 T cell receptor beta chains below were found in one sample sequenced in a study of T cell changes during pregnancy in multiple sclerosis. Assay used: immunoSEQ multiplex PCR; TCRdb lists only in-frame clones, some missing. The sample includes approximately 48,000 clones, roughly 90% of them seen just once. The sample here was CD4+ T cells from peripheral blood mononuclear cells, taken after pregnancy. These receptors were taken from a female donor with multiple sclerosis, enrolled in a pregnancy study.

This chain connects TRBV5-1 to TRBJ2-7; 9 bases are shared with TRBD2. Germline-derived CDR1 and CDR2 are SGHRS and YFSETQ. The CDR3 is 14 amino acids. J was trimmed by 6 bases and V by 3 bases; bases with no gene match: 7. The CDR3 sequence: CASSSLAGVSEQYF. The DNA of the CDR3 is TGCGCCAGCAGCTCTTTAGCGGGAGTAAGCGAGCAGTACTTC.

V is TRBV6-5 and J is TRBJ2-5; 10 nucleotides align to TRBD1. V dropped 5 bases and J dropped 7; count of bases not matched to a gene: 7. CDR3 length: 14 residues. The germline gives CDR1 MNHEY, CDR2 SVGAGI. The CDR3, as DNA: TGTGCCAGCAGTCTAGGGACAGGGGTCGGGACCCAGTACTTC. Translating it yields CASSLGTGVGTQYF.

This rearrangement joins TRBV29-1 to TRBJ2-5, with 7 nucleotides matching TRBD1. The CDR3 is 14 amino acids. CDR1 and CDR2 from the germline V gene are SQVTM and ANQGSEA. The V segment lost 4 bases and the J segment 1 base; nucleotides outside the gene matches: 6. Here the CDR3 reads CSVGRPGGQETQYF. The CDR3 region has the DNA TGCAGCGTTGGCAGGCCAGGGGGCCAAGAGACCCAGTACTTC.

This chain links TRBV11-2 with TRBJ2-3; D may be TRBD1 (6 bases). The CDR3 extends over 15 amino acids. The V and J ends lost 8 bases and 3 bases respectively, with 18 bases between them. CDR1 and CDR2 (germline): SGHAT, FQNNGV. In DNA form, the CDR3 reads TGTGCCAGCGCTTTCGGACAGACCTCTACAGATACGCAGTATTTT. Its protein product is CASAFGQTSTDTQYF.

The chain links TRBV5-1 to TRBJ1-3, with 10 bases fitting TRBD1. The trim removed 4 bases at V and 4 bases at J, leaving 5 bases unmatched. This CDR3 has 15 residues. The V gene's germline CDR1 is SGHRS and CDR2 YFSETQ. The CDR3 region is CASSTGQGGGNTIYF. The CDR3 nucleotides are TGCGCCAGCAGCACCGGACAGGGGGGAGGAAACACCATATATTTT.

V and J are TRBV5-6 and TRBJ1-1, with D unclear. The length of the CDR3 is 14 residues. CDR1 and CDR2 (germline): SGHDT, YYEEEE. With 0 bases removed from V and 0 bases from J, the gap between germline ends came to 6 bases. The CDR3 nucleotides are TGTGCCAGCAGCTTGGGCGGGATGAACACTGAAGCTTTCTTT. It codes for CASSLGGMNTEAFF.

V is TRBV19 and J is TRBJ1-2; D uncertain. The germline CDR1 and CDR2 sequences are LNHDA and SQIVND (reference sequence). Trimming cost V 7 bases and J 0 bases, with 18 bases left between them. The CDR3 covers 16 residues. DNA for the CDR3: TGTGCCAGTAAGTATGGCGGCGAACCAGCTAACTATGGCTACACCTTC. This translates into CASKYGGEPANYGYTF.

This clone was recorded once. The chain uses TRBV7-3 and TRBJ2-1; 11 bases line up with TRBD2. Germline CDR1 is SGHTA and CDR2 is FQGTGA. V shed 5 bases and J 10 bases; nucleotides not matched to a gene: 4. This CDR3 contains 13 residues. CDR3 DNA sequence: TGTGCCAGCAGCGGTAGCGGGAGGGGGGAGCAGTTCTTC. Its protein is CASSGSGRGEQFF.

The genes are TRBV6-1 and TRBJ2-3, with 9 bases matching TRBD1. Looked up from germline, CDR1 is MNHNS and CDR2 is SASEGT. Trimming at V came to 5 bases and at J to 0 bases, leaving 3 bases not matched to a gene. CDR3 length equals 15 residues. CDR3 protein: CASSLTGGSTDTQYF. CDR3 in DNA: TGTGCCAGCAGTCTGACAGGGGGAAGCACAGATACGCAGTATTTT.

The gene calls are TRBV11-2 and TRBJ1-1; D gene ambiguous. The CDR3 consists of 14 residues. The germline V gene encodes CDR1 SGHAT and CDR2 FQNNGV. V was shortened by 4 bases and J by 4 bases, with 13 bases between the two germline ends. The CDR3 loop is CASSSFLGGTEAFF. CDR3 DNA sequence: TGTGCCAGCAGCTCATTTCTAGGAGGCACTGAAGCTTTCTTT.

The V gene is TRBV7-2, the J gene TRBJ2-5; 10 bases line up with TRBD2. V lost 6 bases to trimming and J lost 0 bases; unmatched junction nucleotides: 4. Germline CDR1 SGHTA, CDR2 FQGNSA. This CDR3 region has 15 residues. The CDR3 bases are TGTGCCAGCAGAAGGACTAGCGGTTACCAAGAGACCCAGTACTTC. Its protein is CASRRTSGYQETQYF.

The genes are TRBV6-5 and TRBJ2-1; 9 nucleotides line up with TRBD1. This CDR3 contains 15 residues. V lost 6 bases to trimming and J lost 5 bases; unmatched junction nucleotides: 8. The germline V gene encodes CDR1 MNHEY and CDR2 SVGAGI. The CDR3 DNA follows: TGTGCCAGCAGGCCGTCCGGGACAGGGAACAATGAGCAGTTCTTC. Its translation: CASRPSGTGNNEQFF.

The chain joins TRBV6-1 to TRBJ2-5, with D perhaps matching TRBD1 (6 bases). Germline-derived CDR1 and CDR2 are MNHNS and SASEGT. Trimming stripped 7 bases from V and 1 base from J, with 16 bases between. CDR3 length equals 15 residues. In nucleotides, the CDR3 is TGTGCCAGCAAATTGGGGGCTCGAATCCAAGAGACCCAGTACTTC. Amino acids: CASKLGARIQETQYF.